This T cell receptor (beta chain) was captured in a study of T cell clonality in common variable immunodeficiency. Some clones are missing from TCRdb's copy, which holds only in-frame ones; the method was immunoSEQ multiplex PCR. The profile covers 25,000 to 30,000 clones, none occurring a single time. At least ten counts were recorded for this clone. The antigen is undetermined. The read terminates 3 residues before the CDR3 end, so the remaining end is supplied by the germline J gene. Regarding the study as a whole: Reportedly, TCR beta sequences from common variable immunodeficiency showed fewer deletions and N-nucleotide insertions. CVID subjects shared fewer TCRbeta clones than healthy controls did.

Germline loops: CDR1 LNHDA, CDR2 SQIVND (reference sequence). The J segment lost 2 bases and the V segment lost 1 base, leaving 5 bases of the junction unmatched. There are 15 residues in the CDR3. No CVID subject was ill or on immunomodulatory drugs when sampled. The sample was peripheral blood mononuclear cells. The TCR originated in a human donor with common variable immunodeficiency. This chain uses TRBV19 with TRBJ2-7, with 7 bases identical to TRBD2. The CDR3 DNA, read in part, is TGTGCCAGTAGTATAGGCGGGAGTATCACCTACGAG. Translating it yields CASSIGGSITYE. Given in full, the CDR3 is CASSIGGSITYEQYF.